The clone carrying this T cell receptor beta chain appeared many times. Its antigen is unidentified. This specimen belongs to a study of identical twins. No donor was unhealthy or non-Caucasian. Regarding the study as a whole: Models predicted less out-of-frame TCR alpha sharing in monozygotic twins than was found. Twin pairs had excess sharing that was weaker in beta out-of-frame sequences.

Using its own MiXCR run on the 5' RACE reads, TCRdb lists one record per CDR3 protein. The repertoire holds some 630,000 distinct CDR3 sequences, with roughly 7.1% as singletons. Separately, the same data were catalogued under a study of yellow fever vaccine responses in identical twins. That source reports: Twins reportedly appeared to share part of their vaccine T cell response while keeping part individual.

Sequenced sample: PBMCs. This TCR was sampled from a woman younger than 35 in good health.

This CDR3 reads CASSSGQGPVSGANVLTF. CDR3 DNA: TGTGCCAGCAGCTCTGGACAGGGGCCCGTCTCTGGGGCCAACGTCCTGACTTTC. The chain has TRBV21-1 and TRBJ2-6; TRBD1, the D gene given by the table, was not confirmed from the DNA. TRBV21-1 is reported as a pseudogene. The CDR3 loop spans 18 amino acids.